The T cell receptor beta chain under discussion was sequenced for a study of identical twins. Whole-study findings and limits: Within cord blood, abundant beta clonotypes carried fewer insertions, but memory repertoires showed no such trend.

Healthy Caucasians were all of the donors. The CDR3 covers 13 residues. The junction had 8 bases not matched to a gene; V was cut back by 5 bases and J by 4 bases. Germline V gives CDR1 DFQATT, CDR2 SNEGSKA (reference sequence). Concerning this clonotype itself: What it binds is not known.

Unique molecular identifiers were present on the cDNA, and a universal primer site came from template switching. Via MiXCR, TCRdb re-called the 5' RACE reads, giving one row per CDR3 protein. Seen here are 450,000 to 650,000 distinct CDR3 sequences, around 15% observed once, and the top ten hold less than 0.5%. The same specimen was also included in a second study, on yellow fever vaccine responses in identical twins.

Sequenced sample: CD4+ T cells sorted from blood. The sequence was obtained from a woman under 30 in good health. The V call is TRBV20-1, the J call TRBJ2-7; 7 bases are shared with TRBD1. CDR3 in DNA: TGCAGTGCTGACCGCAGGGGGTTTTACGAGCAGTACGTC. Amino acids: CSADRRGFYEQYV.